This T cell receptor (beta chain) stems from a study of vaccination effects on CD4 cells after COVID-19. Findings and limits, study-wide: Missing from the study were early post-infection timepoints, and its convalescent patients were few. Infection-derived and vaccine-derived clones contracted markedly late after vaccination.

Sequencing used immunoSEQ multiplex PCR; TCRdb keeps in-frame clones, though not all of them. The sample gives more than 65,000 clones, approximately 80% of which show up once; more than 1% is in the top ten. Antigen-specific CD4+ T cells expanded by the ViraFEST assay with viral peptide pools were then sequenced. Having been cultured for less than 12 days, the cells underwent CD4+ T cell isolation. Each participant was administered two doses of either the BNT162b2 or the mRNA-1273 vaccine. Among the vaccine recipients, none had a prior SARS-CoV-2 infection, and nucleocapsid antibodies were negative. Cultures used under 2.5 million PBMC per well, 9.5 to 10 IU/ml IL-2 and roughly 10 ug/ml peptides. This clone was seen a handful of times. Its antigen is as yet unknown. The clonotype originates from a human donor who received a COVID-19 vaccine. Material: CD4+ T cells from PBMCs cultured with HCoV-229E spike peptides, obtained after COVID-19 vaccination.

DNA of the CDR3: TGCGCCAGCAGCCAATCGCTTGCAAGAAACACCATATATTTT. Translation: CASSQSLARNTIYF. The chain joins TRBV4-1 to TRBJ1-3; no definite D call. The CDR3 totals 14 residues. CDR1 and CDR2 (germline): MGHRA, YSYEKL. V was cut by 2 bases and J by 5 bases, with 10 bases left in between.